This TCR beta chain was sequenced for a study of CD8 T cells in Susac syndrome (dated by TCRdb to between 2017 and 2020). Describing the broader study: The study used repertoire sequencing to test whether antigen drove CD8+ T cell activation and differentiation in Susac syndrome.

High-throughput TCR beta sequencing profiled peripheral blood CD8+ and CD4+ T cells from healthy donors, Susac syndrome patients and multiple sclerosis patients. Healthy donors were included as age- and sex-matched controls. Bulk CD8+ and CD4+ T cells were purified by magnetic negative isolation, whereas CD8+ TEMRA cells were enriched by FACS. Blood was drawn into EDTA tubes, processed within 24 hours, and PBMCs were isolated by density gradient centrifugation. PBMCs intended for TCR sequencing were cryopreserved in liquid nitrogen and were subsequently thawed in a 37 degrees C water bath. Purity of sorted or isolated CD4+, CD8+ and CD8+ TEMRA cells was at least 90%. RNA was extracted using the RNeasy kit, and about 0.45 to 1 ug of the RNA was reverse transcribed with random hexamers. The immunoSEQ multiplex PCR assay, covering 54 Vbeta and 13 Jbeta segments, was used to amplify TCR beta CDR3 regions. To correct PCR amplification bias, a synthetic template baseline was used for both primer optimization and computational correction. Per the original workflow: Reads were annotated to V, D and J genes per IMGT and analyzed with immunoSEQ Analyzer, keeping only productive sequences. Clonality was computed as one minus Shannon entropy normalized by log2 of the number of productive unique sequences. Public and private clones were assessed among the 100 most prevalent clones of each patient and control. Clones were defined as Susac-specific when absent from the healthy and MS cohorts, from about 970 published viral clones and from other ImmuneACCESS disease sequences. TCRdb handled the public reads itself, with Q25 trimming in fastp and clone calling in MiXCR, and kept productive beta chains. Records with the same CDR3 protein are collapsed into one entry carrying the most frequent genes and DNA. TCRdb's processing, not the study's, gives the V and J calls here. This sample comprises about 190,000 distinct CDR3 sequences, 85% to 95% of them detected only once. The ten largest make up 0.09% to 0.12% of the sample.

Notes on this clonotype: Its antigen target is currently unknown. The record has no base qualities; no much larger clone is one base away.

V loses 6 bases at its end and J loses 0 bases; junction bases beyond the gene matches: 5. Reading from cysteine to phenylalanine, the CDR3 counts 15 amino acids. Just the 45-base CDR3 DNA is kept, in frame starting at base 1. According to the germline V gene, CDR1 reads SQVTM and CDR2 reads ANQGSEA. Here is what the overall study found, with its caveats: The number of individuals in the TCR sequencing and HLA analysis was recognized as being relatively small.

Recombination linked TRBV29-1 to TRBJ2-6, with TRBD1 matching 7 junction bases. This TCR came from a human donor in good health. The specimen was CD4+ T cells from PBMCs. The DNA sequence is TGCAGCGTCGGACAGGCGAGCTCTGGGGCCAACGTCCTGACTTTC. This gives the protein CSVGQASSGANVLTF.